This T cell receptor (beta chain) stems from a study of T cell responses to AZD1222 COVID-19 vaccine. The CDR3 has 17 amino acids. Germline lookup yields CDR1 SEHNR and CDR2 FQNEAQ (reference sequence). V trimming: 3 bases; J trimming: 0 bases; junction bases outside the gene matches: 10. Only in-frame clones appear in the TCRdb table, and some are missing; sequencing was by immunoSEQ multiplex PCR. The sample lists under 150,000 clones; around 91% were seen once. The rearrangement uses TRBV7-9 and TRBJ2-5, with 7 nucleotides matching TRBD2. The TCR sequence derives from an adult in good health. This specimen consisted of peripheral blood, obtained on day 0 of AZD1222 vaccination. This CDR3 is CASSFFGGSLHQETQYF. In DNA, the CDR3 is TGTGCCAGCAGCTTCTTCGGGGGGAGCCTCCACCAAGAGACCCAGTACTTC.